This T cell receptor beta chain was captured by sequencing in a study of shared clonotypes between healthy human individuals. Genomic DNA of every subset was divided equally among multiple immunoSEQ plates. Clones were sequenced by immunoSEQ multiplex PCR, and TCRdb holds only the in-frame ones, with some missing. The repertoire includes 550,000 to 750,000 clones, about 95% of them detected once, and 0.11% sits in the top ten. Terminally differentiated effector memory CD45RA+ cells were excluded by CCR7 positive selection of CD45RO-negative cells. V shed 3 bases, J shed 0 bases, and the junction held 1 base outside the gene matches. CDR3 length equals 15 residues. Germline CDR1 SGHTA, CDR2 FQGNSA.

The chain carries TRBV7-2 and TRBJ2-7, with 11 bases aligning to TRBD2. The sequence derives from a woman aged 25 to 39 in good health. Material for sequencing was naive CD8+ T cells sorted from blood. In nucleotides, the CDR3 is TGTGCCAGCAGCTTCACTAGCGGGAGCTCCTACGAGCAGTACTTC. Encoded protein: CASSFTSGSSYEQYF.